This T cell receptor beta chain comes out of a study of Graves' ophthalmopathy and Graves' hyperthyroidism (dated by TCRdb to the late 2010s). Regarding the research as a whole: Stable hyperthyroidism was defined as no progression to ophthalmopathy within 18 months of follow-up. To explore V-J signatures that separate ophthalmopathy from hyperthyroidism, a discovery set of 100 patients was enrolled, consisting of under 50 with ophthalmopathy and fewer than 60 with stable hyperthyroidism. In total, 135 blood samples were TCR-sequenced: approximately 42 ophthalmopathy, approximately 80 hyperthyroidism and roughly 17 hyperthyroidism-to-ophthalmopathy patients. TCR beta repertoire signatures were used to distinguish Graves' ophthalmopathy from Graves' hyperthyroidism and to predict progression to ophthalmopathy. An independent validation cohort was composed of roughly 18 hyperthyroidism patients and around 16 patients who later progressed from hyperthyroidism to ophthalmopathy. T-cell repertoires of thyroid tissue and blood were compared in 5 or 6 hyperthyroidism patients. Once sampling was done, hyperthyroidism patients were given methimazole at a starting dose of 30 mg daily, while ophthalmopathy patients were given high-dose intravenous methylprednisolone. The full study reports these points: In cross-validation, the 13-signature model distinguished ophthalmopathy from stable hyperthyroidism with approximately 90% sensitivity and 81.08% specificity, and in the test set the corresponding values were around 78% and 73%. In validation, the model predicted ophthalmopathy progression with less than 71% sensitivity and 72.22% specificity; fewer than 15 predicted patients were CT-confirmed with GO in a median of about 7.1 months. Sample size was not predetermined statistically, and investigators were not blinded to group allocation. Among expanded thyroid clonotypes with frequency above 0.001, most also showed up in blood, which suggests that blood repertoires may reflect the thyroid immune response.

The CDR3, from cysteine to phenylalanine, totals 14 residues. Kept here is only the CDR3 DNA, which spans 42 bases and is read in frame from base 1. V has 8 bases trimmed and J has 5 bases trimmed; junction bases matching no gene number 7. The hyperthyroidism patients were 18 to 65 years old and newly diagnosed, with a disease duration of less than 2 months. Patients with other autoimmune diseases, uncontrolled infections, pregnancy or lactation were excluded. Clinical symptoms, serum thyroxine, TRAb, thyroid ultrasound and orbital computed tomography were used for diagnosis. Trizol reagent was used to extract the total RNA, and its quality was then checked on an Agilent 2100 Bioanalyzer. TCR beta CDR3 regions were amplified from RNA transcripts for repertoire sequencing. The first round of RT-PCR was done with HTBI primers and the Qiagen OneStep RT-PCR kit, and was followed by a second round of multiplex PCR, then size selection and purification. Libraries were sequenced paired-end with 100 bp reads on an Illumina HiSeq2000. Per the authors' processing: SOAPnuke was used for read processing, and reads with adapters, uncalled bases, a mean Phred below 15, or no exact constant-primer or identifier match were discarded. COPE v1.2.5 was used to merge high-quality paired reads. Clonotypes were defined as unique nucleotide sequences and were aligned to IMGT TRB V, D and J references using MiTCR v1.1. The analysis was limited to V-J combinations with a frequency above 0.0001, which together covered 99.2% of repertoires. For each V-J combination, a TCR clonal expansion and chaos score was defined as the ratio of F50 clonal expansion to chaos observed in the TCRdist matrix. Welch's t-statistics and random forest were used to narrow the features down to around twelve V-J combinations, which were then fed into a naive Bayes classifier. The Morisita-Horn index was used to measure how similar the thyroid and blood repertoires were. TCRdb passed the public sequencing reads through fastp at Q25 and MiXCR, retaining productive beta sequences. All rows with the same CDR3 protein become a single entry with the most common DNA and genes. It is TCRdb's table, rather than the study itself, that gives the V and J calls and clone size. This sample gives roughly 1.1 million distinct CDR3 sequences in total; approximately 35% of them show up just once. Of the sample, 11% falls within the top ten clones.

There are many counts of this clonotype. The antigen this receptor binds is unknown. Base qualities were left out, and no much larger clone turns up one base away. The chain couples TRBV12-3 or TRBV12-4 to TRBJ1-5; TRBD1 fits 9 bases in the junction. Sequenced input: peripheral blood or thyroid tissue (not recorded which). The clonotype was recovered from an adult man with Graves' hyperthyroidism. Here the CDR3 is given as CASRIGTGHQPQHF. The DNA sequence is TGTGCCAGCCGAATCGGGACAGGGCATCAGCCCCAGCATTTT.